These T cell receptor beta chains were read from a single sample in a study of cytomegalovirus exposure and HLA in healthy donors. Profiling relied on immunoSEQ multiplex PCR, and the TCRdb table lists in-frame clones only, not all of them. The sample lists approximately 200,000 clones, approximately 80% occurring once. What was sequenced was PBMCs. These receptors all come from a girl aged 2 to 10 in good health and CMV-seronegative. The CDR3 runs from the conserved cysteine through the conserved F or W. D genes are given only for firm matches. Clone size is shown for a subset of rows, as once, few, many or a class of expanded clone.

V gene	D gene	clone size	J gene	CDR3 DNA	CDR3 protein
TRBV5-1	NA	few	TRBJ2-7	TGCGCCAGCAGCTTGAGGAGGGGCTCCTACGAGCAGTACTTC	CASSLRRGSYEQYF
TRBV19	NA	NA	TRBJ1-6	TGTGCCAGTAGTATAGTAGTCGGTAGGGGTAATTCACCCCTCCACTTT	CASSIVVGRGNSPLHF
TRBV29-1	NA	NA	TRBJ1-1	TGCAGCGCTGGGCCCCTAAGGGGGGGGAACACTGAAGCTTTCTTT	CSAGPLRGGNTEAFF
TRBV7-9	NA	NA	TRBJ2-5	TGTTCCAGCACAGGGAGGAAAGAGACCCAGTACTTC	CSSTGRKETQYF
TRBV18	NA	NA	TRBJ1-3	TGTGCCAGCTCCTCAAAAATATCGGGTACCGGAAACACCATATATTTT	CASSSKISGTGNTIYF
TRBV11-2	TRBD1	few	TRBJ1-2	TGTGCCAGCAGCCCAGGGGGCTATGGCTACACCTTC	CASSPGGYGYTF
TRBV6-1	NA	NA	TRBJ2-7	TGTGCCAGCAGTGAGGGGAGCGAGCAGTACTTC	CASSEGSEQYF
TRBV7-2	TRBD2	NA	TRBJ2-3	TGTGCCAGCAGCTTATCGACATGGGGAGCGGGAGGGACCACAGATACGCAGTATTTT	CASSLSTWGAGGTTDTQYF
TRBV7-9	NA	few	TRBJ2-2	TGTGCCAGCAGCTTCTCCGAGACCGGGGAGCTGTTTTTT	CASSFSETGELFF
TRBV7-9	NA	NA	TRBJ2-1	TGTGCAGCTCCGGTCGTGTCCTACAATGAGCAGTTCTTC	CAAPVVSYNEQFF
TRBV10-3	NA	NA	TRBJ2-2	TGTGCCATCAGTCCCGCAGGGGAGAGAACCGGGGAGCTGTTTTTT	CAISPAGERTGELFF
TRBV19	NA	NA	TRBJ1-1	TGTGCCAGTAGGGGGGGAGTGGCGGACACTGAAGCTTTCTTT	CASRGGVADTEAFF
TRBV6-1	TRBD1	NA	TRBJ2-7	TGTGCCAGCGAGCGGGACAGGGTCTACGAGCAGTACTTC	CASERDRVYEQYF
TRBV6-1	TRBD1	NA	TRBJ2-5	TGTGCCAGCAGTGAAATCGGGACAGGGCAGCAGACCCAGTACTTC	CASSEIGTGQQTQYF
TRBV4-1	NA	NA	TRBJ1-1	TGCGCCAGCAGCCATTTGGGCCAACTTCAAGCTTTCTTT	CASSHLGQLQAFF
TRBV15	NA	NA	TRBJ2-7	TGTGCCACCAGCAGAGATCCCGTGGACAGCTTTTACGAGCAGTACTTC	CATSRDPVDSFYEQYF
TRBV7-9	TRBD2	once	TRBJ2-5	TGTGCCAGCATCGGGAGGGGGGAAGAGACCCAGTACTTC	CASIGRGEETQYF